The rows below give T cell receptor beta chains drawn from one sample of a study of OX40 agonist ivuxolimab in advanced cancers. The table came from immunoSEQ multiplex PCR; TCRdb's copy has only in-frame clones and leaves some out. The sample lists fewer than 25,000 clones, around 85% seen once, with under 45% in the top ten. This material consisted of CD4+ or CD8+ T cells sorted from blood, taken in a trial of the OX40 agonist ivuxolimab. The receptors here all came from an adult with an advanced solid tumor such as melanoma, head and neck, liver or kidney cancer. Each CDR3 is given with its conserved first and last residue. The D gene is left open where the match is weak. The listing skips clone size in some rows; elsewhere it reads once, few, many or a size class.

D: TRBD1; V: TRBV6-5; J: TRBJ2-2; size: -; CDR3: CASSYSRGGNTGELFF; DNA: TGTGCCAGCAGTTACTCGAGAGGGGGCAACACCGGGGAGCTGTTTTTT
D: -; V: TRBV29-1; J: TRBJ2-5; size: -; CDR3: CSVDARAETQYF; DNA: TGCAGCGTTGATGCCAGGGCAGAGACCCAGTACTTC
D: -; V: TRBV19; J: TRBJ2-5; size: -; CDR3: CASRALLGNGETQYF; DNA: TGTGCCAGTAGGGCCCTCCTGGGGAACGGGGAGACCCAGTACTTC
D: -; V: TRBV27; J: TRBJ1-4; size: -; CDR3: CASSLQGRDEKLFF; DNA: TGTGCCAGCAGCCTGCAGGGTCGTGATGAAAAACTGTTTTTT
D: -; V: TRBV10-3; J: TRBJ2-1; size: -; CDR3: CAAQSPQPGSEQFF; DNA: TGTGCCGCACAATCCCCCCAACCGGGGAGTGAGCAGTTCTTC
D: -; V: TRBV5-4; J: TRBJ1-1; size: -; CDR3: CASGGWGVNTEAFF; DNA: TGTGCCAGCGGGGGATGGGGAGTCAACACTGAAGCTTTCTTT
D: -; V: TRBV28; J: TRBJ2-7; size: -; CDR3: CASSNRGPVGEGQYF; DNA: TGTGCCAGCAGCAATCGTGGACCGGTGGGAGAGGGGCAGTACTTC
D: -; V: TRBV9; J: TRBJ2-7; size: -; CDR3: CASSAHSDSDYEQYF; DNA: TGTGCCAGCAGCGCCCATTCGGATTCAGACTACGAGCAGTACTTC
D: -; V: TRBV19; J: TRBJ1-1; size: -; CDR3: CASSKVMGYGVNTEAFF; DNA: TGTGCCAGTAGTAAGGTGATGGGGTACGGCGTGAACACTGAAGCTTTCTTT
D: TRBD1; V: TRBV27; J: TRBJ2-5; size: once; CDR3: CASSLSGQGETQYF; DNA: TGTGCCAGCAGTTTATCGGGACAGGGGGAGACCCAGTACTTC
D: TRBD2; V: TRBV11-2; J: TRBJ2-1; size: -; CDR3: CASSLEGERGPMYNEQFF; DNA: TGTGCCAGCAGCTTAGAGGGGGAGCGGGGACCTATGTACAATGAGCAGTTCTTC
D: TRBD1; V: TRBV7-9; J: TRBJ1-6; size: -; CDR3: CASSLPRDRGWDSPLHF; DNA: TGTGCCAGCAGCTTACCCCGGGACAGGGGGTGGGATTCACCCCTCCACTTT
D: -; V: TRBV27; J: TRBJ2-7; size: -; CDR3: CASSSGDSYEQYF; DNA: TGTGCCAGCTCTTCCGGGGACTCCTACGAGCAGTACTTC
D: TRBD1; V: TRBV5-1; J: TRBJ1-6; size: -; CDR3: CASSLQGANNSPLHF; DNA: TGCGCCAGCAGCCTCCAGGGGGCCAATAATTCACCCCTCCACTTT
D: -; V: TRBV2; J: TRBJ1-1; size: -; CDR3: CASSVGRVTRGGTEAFF; DNA: TGTGCCAGCAGTGTTGGCAGGGTCACCAGGGGAGGCACTGAAGCTTTCTTT
D: TRBD2; V: TRBV7-2; J: TRBJ2-5; size: -; CDR3: CASRTGTSAQHFQETQYF; DNA: TGTGCCAGCAGAACTGGGACTAGCGCGCAACATTTTCAAGAGACCCAGTACTTC
D: -; V: TRBV19; J: TRBJ2-7; size: -; CDR3: CASSIGYGAAASF; DNA: TGTGCCAGTAGTATCGGGTATGGGGCAGCAGCCTCCTTC
D: -; V: TRBV20-1; J: TRBJ2-7; size: once; CDR3: CSAGEYEQYF; DNA: TGCAGTGCTGGGGAGTACGAGCAGTACTTC
D: TRBD1; V: TRBV4-2; J: TRBJ1-2; size: -; CDR3: CASSQVMRGLGNYGYTF; DNA: TGTGCCAGCAGCCAAGTTATGAGGGGGCTAGGGAACTATGGCTACACCTTC
D: -; V: TRBV27; J: TRBJ2-7; size: -; CDR3: CASSLSGLRYEQYF; DNA: TGTGCCAGCAGTTTGTCGGGGCTACGATACGAGCAGTACTTC
D: -; V: TRBV12-5; J: TRBJ1-1; size: -; CDR3: CASGLSLSTEAFF; DNA: TGTGCTAGTGGTTTGAGCCTTAGCACTGAAGCTTTCTTT
D: TRBD1; V: TRBV5-6; J: TRBJ1-6; size: -; CDR3: CASSPRDSHNSPLHF; DNA: TGTGCCAGCAGCCCCCGGGACAGCCATAATTCACCCCTCCACTTT
D: TRBD1; V: TRBV27; J: TRBJ2-3; size: -; CDR3: CASSGGSTDTQYF; DNA: TGTGCCAGCTCAGGGGGAAGCACAGATACGCAGTATTTT
D: -; V: TRBV7-2; J: TRBJ1-1; size: -; CDR3: CASSLSRVGVMGTEAFF; DNA: TGTGCCAGCAGCTTAAGCAGGGTGGGGGTGATGGGCACTGAAGCTTTCTTT
D: TRBD1; V: TRBV5-6; J: TRBJ2-7; size: once; CDR3: CASSPRDRIFYEQYF; DNA: TGTGCCAGCAGCCCCAGGGACAGGATATTCTACGAGCAGTACTTC
D: -; V: TRBV27; J: TRBJ2-7; size: -; CDR3: CASGDTDYEQYF; DNA: TGTGCCAGCGGAGATACGGACTACGAGCAGTACTTC
D: TRBD2; V: TRBV9; J: TRBJ2-2; size: -; CDR3: CASSASGGADGELFF; DNA: TGTGCCAGCAGCGCTAGCGGGGGGGCGGACGGGGAGCTGTTTTTT
D: TRBD1; V: TRBV5-1; J: TRBJ2-7; size: -; CDR3: CASSYIHRDRADEQYF; DNA: TGCGCCAGCAGCTACATTCACCGGGACAGGGCGGACGAGCAGTACTTC
D: TRBD2; V: TRBV10-2; J: TRBJ2-3; size: -; CDR3: CASSGGSDVGLAGAPGRTDTQYF; DNA: TGCGCCAGCAGTGGGGGGAGTGACGTGGGACTAGCGGGGGCCCCGGGAAGGACAGATACGCAGTATTTT
D: -; V: TRBV7-9; J: TRBJ2-7; size: -; CDR3: CASSPGTFYEQYF; DNA: TGTGCCAGCAGCCCCGGGACTTTCTACGAGCAGTACTTC
D: -; V: TRBV11-1; J: TRBJ2-1; size: -; CDR3: CASTSSPSQGPIYNEQFF; DNA: TGTGCCAGCACCTCAAGTCCTTCCCAGGGGCCAATTTACAATGAGCAGTTCTTC
D: TRBD2; V: TRBV5-6; J: TRBJ2-7; size: -; CDR3: CASSPSRDYPYEQYF; DNA: TGTGCCAGCAGCCCAAGCCGGGACTACCCCTACGAGCAGTACTTC
D: -; V: TRBV6-6; J: TRBJ1-6; size: -; CDR3: CASSPSPLRGSPLHF; DNA: TGTGCCAGCAGTCCCTCCCCCCTCCGTGGGTCACCCCTCCACTTT
D: -; V: TRBV30; J: TRBJ1-1; size: few; CDR3: CAWGEGIEAFF; DNA: TGTGCCTGGGGGGAGGGGATTGAAGCTTTCTTT
D: -; V: TRBV5-1; J: TRBJ2-7; size: -; CDR3: CASSRATASSYEQYF; DNA: TGCGCCAGCAGCCGGGCGACAGCTAGCTCCTACGAGCAGTACTTC
D: -; V: TRBV7-9; J: TRBJ2-2; size: -; CDR3: CASSQQNTGELFF; DNA: TGTGCCAGCAGTCAACAGAACACCGGGGAGCTGTTTTTT
D: -; V: TRBV11-2; J: TRBJ1-2; size: -; CDR3: CASRSRDSGGYGYTF; DNA: TGTGCCAGCAGGTCTCGGGACTCCGGAGGCTATGGCTACACCTTC
D: -; V: TRBV11-3; J: TRBJ2-1; size: -; CDR3: CASSLAGPSSYNEQFF; DNA: TGTGCCAGCAGCTTAGCGGGTCCAAGCTCCTACAATGAGCAGTTCTTC
D: -; V: TRBV6-5; J: TRBJ1-2; size: -; CDR3: CASTQSQPYGYTF; DNA: TGTGCCAGCACCCAGTCCCAGCCCTATGGCTACACCTTC
D: TRBD1; V: TRBV6-5; J: TRBJ1-1; size: -; CDR3: CASRDRGAEAFF; DNA: TGTGCCAGCAGGGACAGGGGCGCTGAAGCTTTCTTT
D: -; V: TRBV6-1; J: TRBJ1-1; size: few; CDR3: CASSEIILPLNTEAFF; DNA: TGTGCCAGCAGTGAAATCATCCTGCCTCTGAACACTGAAGCTTTCTTT
D: -; V: TRBV14; J: TRBJ2-3; size: -; CDR3: CASSQVSDTQYF; DNA: TGTGCCAGCAGCCAAGTCTCAGATACGCAGTATTTT
D: -; V: TRBV19; J: TRBJ2-7; size: -; CDR3: CASSWRRGAYEQYF; DNA: TGTGCCAGTAGTTGGCGGCGGGGCGCCTACGAGCAGTACTTC
D: -; V: TRBV2; J: TRBJ1-1; size: -; CDR3: CASIGLGNTEAFF; DNA: TGTGCCAGCATTGGGTTGGGGAACACTGAAGCTTTCTTT
D: TRBD1; V: TRBV5-1; J: TRBJ1-1; size: -; CDR3: CASSLPRTGEGRTEAFF; DNA: TGCGCCAGCAGCTTGCCACGGACAGGGGAGGGGCGCACTGAAGCTTTCTTT
D: -; V: TRBV5-6; J: TRBJ2-3; size: -; CDR3: CASSLNIREPPTDTQYF; DNA: TGTGCCAGCAGCTTGAATATACGGGAGCCCCCCACAGATACGCAGTATTTT
D: TRBD1; V: TRBV6-1; J: TRBJ2-4; size: -; CDR3: CASRDRGQNKNIQYF; DNA: TGTGCCAGCAGGGACAGGGGGCAGAACAAAAACATTCAGTACTTC
D: -; V: TRBV6-1; J: TRBJ1-2; size: -; CDR3: CASSEGGHTPYGYTF; DNA: TGTGCCAGCAGTGAAGGGGGGCACACACCCTATGGCTACACCTTC
D: -; V: TRBV11-3; J: TRBJ1-6; size: -; CDR3: CASSLAPDQNSPLHF; DNA: TGTGCCAGCAGCTTAGCCCCGGACCAAAATTCACCCCTCCACTTT
D: -; V: TRBV11-2; J: TRBJ2-7; size: -; CDR3: CASSYEGRYEQYF; DNA: TGTGCCAGCAGCTATGAGGGGCGATACGAGCAGTACTTC
D: TRBD2; V: TRBV25-1; J: TRBJ2-3; size: -; CDR3: CARFSPGGAGTDTQYF; DNA: TGTGCCAGATTCTCACCGGGGGGGGCCGGCACAGATACGCAGTATTTT
D: TRBD1; V: TRBV9; J: TRBJ2-4; size: -; CDR3: CASSLIDRGAKNIQYF; DNA: TGTGCCAGCAGCCTCATTGACAGGGGTGCCAAAAACATTCAGTACTTC
D: -; V: TRBV25-1; J: TRBJ1-2; size: -; CDR3: CASSTDSGAEGYTF; DNA: TGTGCCAGCAGTACCGACTCAGGGGCAGAGGGCTACACTTTC
D: TRBD1; V: TRBV6-1; J: TRBJ2-7; size: few; CDR3: CASSERSPGQGYYEQYF; DNA: TGTGCCAGCAGTGAGAGATCTCCGGGACAGGGGTATTACGAGCAGTACTTC